This T cell receptor (beta chain) was identified during a study of preoperative IRX-2 immunotherapy in early breast cancer (dated by TCRdb to between 2019 and 2020). Germline trimming amounts to 9 bases on V and 2 bases on J, with 10 as the count of junction bases outside the gene matches. As encoded in the germline V gene, CDR1 is MDHEN while CDR2 is SYDVKM. From the cysteine up to the phenylalanine, the CDR3 has a length of 14 residues. Of all the DNA, just the CDR3 is kept, 42 bases in frame from base 1. As concerns this clone: The clone's antigen remains unknown. The sample holds no much larger clone one base away, and base qualities are not on file.

The sample's treatment or condition label, decoded: preoperative locoregional IRX-2 cytokine immunotherapy. The samples were obtained from a phase Ib study in which preoperative, locoregional IRX-2 cytokine immunotherapy intended to prime immune responses was tested. Donors were patients with early-stage breast cancer who received IRX-2 before surgery. The method was the immunoSEQ multiplex PCR assay. The table comes from immuneACCESS by way of TCRdb, which keeps in-frame sequences with V and J called. Part of the clones is missing from these tables; in studies checked, under half for an unresolved V gene and the rest for unknown reasons. For this sample the table gives 40,000 or so clones, of which less than 95% were detected only once. The ten largest account for around 1.6% of the sample.

The V and J segments used are TRBV28 and TRBJ2-7; TRBD1 matches 7 bases in the middle. This receptor was identified in a human donor with breast cancer. The sequences come from tumor tissue, collected after IRX-2 immunotherapy. The DNA sequence follows: TGTGCCAGTTTAGGGGGCAGTCTCCCCTACGAGCAGTACTTC. Its translation is CASLGGSLPYEQYF.